Listed below are T cell receptor beta chains from one sample, sequenced in a study of memory CD8 T cells in hepatitis C reinfection. TCRdb's copy holds only in-frame clones and misses some; the assay was immunoSEQ multiplex PCR. The sample comprises a few thousand clones, 87% of which are singletons, and approximately 24% rests with the top ten. Input material: naive CD8+ T cells sorted from blood. The receptors were gathered from a man over 45 with hepatitis C virus infection. CDR3s include the opening cysteine and the closing phenylalanine or tryptophan. D genes are given only for firm matches. Not all rows give a size; the values are once, few, many and, for expanded clones, a class.

TRBV18	TRBJ2-1	NA	TRBD1	TGTGCCAGCTCACCAGGGGCAGGGGGCAATGAGCAGTTCTTC	CASSPGAGGNEQFF
TRBV19	TRBJ2-7	NA	TRBD2	TGTGCCAGTAGTATAGTGTCGGGAGGGAGCGACGAGCAGTACTTC	CASSIVSGGSDEQYF
TRBV7-6	TRBJ2-7	NA	NA	TGTGCCAGCAGCTTAGCAGGGAGCGGCGAGCAGTACTTC	CASSLAGSGEQYF
TRBV30	TRBJ2-1	once	NA	TGTGCCTGGAGTGCCGGGGGTAATGAGCAGTTCTTC	CAWSAGGNEQFF
TRBV5-1	TRBJ1-2	NA	NA	TGCGCCACTGCTCCCACAGGGCCTAACTATGGCTACACCTTC	CATAPTGPNYGYTF
TRBV28	TRBJ1-1	NA	NA	TGTGCCAGCAGTTTCTCCCCGGACAGAGAAGCTTTCTTT	CASSFSPDREAFF
TRBV25-1	TRBJ2-1	few	NA	TGTGCCAGTTCGGAGGTCTCCTACAATGAGCAGTTCTTC	CASSEVSYNEQFF
TRBV4-3	TRBJ1-1	once	TRBD1	TGCGCCAGCAGCCAAGATCGACAGGGGAACACTGAAGCTTTCTTT	CASSQDRQGNTEAFF
TRBV2	TRBJ1-1	NA	NA	TGTGCCAGCAGTGACGACACTGAAGCTTTCTTT	CASSDDTEAFF
TRBV27	TRBJ1-1	NA	NA	TGTGCCAGCAGTCAAACAGGGCTTGAAGCTTTCTTT	CASSQTGLEAFF
TRBV7-7	TRBJ2-1	NA	NA	TGTGCTAGCAGCCCGGGAGAGCACAATGAGCAGTTCTTC	CASSPGEHNEQFF
TRBV27	TRBJ1-3	NA	NA	TGTGCCAGCAGTCCCCTCGGGGCTGGAAACACCATATATTTT	CASSPLGAGNTIYF
TRBV2	TRBJ1-4	few	NA	TGTGCCAGCAATGGGGTACAGGGCGCTGAAAAACTGTTTTTT	CASNGVQGAEKLFF
TRBV21-1	TRBJ2-2	NA	NA	TGTGCCAGCAGCCCGGGCCGGGACAGGGACGATCCCGGGGAGCTGTTTTTT	CASSPGRDRDDPGELFF
TRBV27	TRBJ2-7	NA	NA	TGTGCCAGCAGTTTAAAAGGGGCTGGCTACGAGCAGTACTTC	CASSLKGAGYEQYF
TRBV27	TRBJ2-7	NA	NA	TGTGCCAGCAGTTTCGGGGTAAACTACGAGCAGTACTTC	CASSFGVNYEQYF
TRBV7-9	TRBJ2-5	NA	NA	TGTGCCAGCAGCTCCCCCGGGGGCCAAGAGACCCAGTACTTC	CASSSPGGQETQYF
TRBV6-1	TRBJ2-3	NA	TRBD2	TGTGCCAGCAGTGAACTAGCGGGAGGGCCGGATACGCAGTATTTT	CASSELAGGPDTQYF
TRBV27	TRBJ2-1	NA	TRBD2	TGTGCCAGCAGTTTCGCCTCCGGACTAGCGACCTACAATGAGCAGTTCTTC	CASSFASGLATYNEQFF
TRBV6-5	TRBJ2-7	NA	TRBD1	TGTGCCAGCAGTGTACAGGGGGACCACTCCTACGAGCAGTACTTC	CASSVQGDHSYEQYF
TRBV30	TRBJ2-7	NA	NA	TGTGCCTGGAGCGCAGGGGTTTTGAGCGAGCAGTACTTC	CAWSAGVLSEQYF
TRBV28	TRBJ1-5	NA	NA	TGTGCGGCGGCGGAAGGCCTAGGCCAGCCCCAGCATTTT	CAAAEGLGQPQHF
TRBV9	TRBJ1-5	NA	NA	TGTGCCAGCAGCCCCGGCGCAGGTAACAATCAGCCCCAGCATTTT	CASSPGAGNNQPQHF
TRBV13	TRBJ2-2	NA	NA	TGTGCCAGCAGCACAGCGAACACCGGGGAGCTGTTTTTT	CASSTANTGELFF
TRBV10-2	TRBJ2-3	NA	NA	TGCGCCAGCAGTGAAGCCCTAGCGTACACAGATACGCAGTATTTT	CASSEALAYTDTQYF
TRBV4-2	TRBJ2-2	NA	NA	TGTGCCAGCAGCCAAGAGGGGCGGGAACACACCGGGGAGCTGTTTTTT	CASSQEGREHTGELFF
TRBV19	TRBJ2-7	NA	NA	TGTGCCAGTAGCCCGGGAGCAATGGGATACGAGCAGTACTTC	CASSPGAMGYEQYF
TRBV6-6	TRBJ1-2	NA	NA	TGTGCCAGCAGTCCCCAGGGAGGAGGCGGCTACACCTTC	CASSPQGGGGYTF
TRBV20-1	TRBJ1-1	NA	NA	TGCAGTGCTAGTTACGGGACTGAAGCTTTCTTT	CSASYGTEAFF
TRBV21-1	TRBJ1-2	NA	NA	TGTGCCAGCAGCAAAGCGCGAGGGCAGAGTCCTCACCCTAACTATGGCTACACCTTC	CASSKARGQSPHPNYGYTF
TRBV19	TRBJ2-5	NA	NA	TGTGCCAGTAGTATAGGTTCCAGGGGCCAAGAGACCCAGTACTTC	CASSIGSRGQETQYF
TRBV28	TRBJ2-7	NA	NA	TGTGCCAGCAGTTTGGAGGGGACCTACGAGCAGTACTTC	CASSLEGTYEQYF
TRBV5-4	TRBJ2-1	NA	TRBD1	TGTGCCAGCAGCGTCGACAGGGGACGGGACAATGAGCAGTTCTTC	CASSVDRGRDNEQFF
TRBV7-9	TRBJ1-5	NA	NA	TGTGCCAGCAGCTTAGGGCCGAATCAGCCCCAGCATTTT	CASSLGPNQPQHF
TRBV7-8	TRBJ1-3	NA	NA	TGTGCCAGCAGCTTAGGCGGGGGGCTGGTATATTTT	CASSLGGGLVYF
TRBV6-1	TRBJ1-1	few	TRBD1	TGTGCCAGCTCCTTGGGAACAGGGGGCACTGAAGCTTTCTTT	CASSLGTGGTEAFF
TRBV27	TRBJ1-3	once	NA	TGTGCCAGCAGCCGAGACAGGGGAAACACCATATATTTT	CASSRDRGNTIYF
TRBV6-5	TRBJ2-7	NA	TRBD1	TGTGCCAGCAGTGTACAGGGGGACCACTCCTACGAGCAGTACTTC	CASSVQGDHSYEQYF
TRBV7-8	TRBJ2-3	NA	NA	TGTGCCAGCAGCTTAGCGGCGCTAGCACCTAGCACAGATACGCAGTATTTT	CASSLAALAPSTDTQYF
TRBV7-9	TRBJ2-1	NA	TRBD1	TGTGCCAGCAGCGGTTCAGGGACAGGGATGTACAATGAGCAGTTCTTC	CASSGSGTGMYNEQFF
TRBV30	TRBJ1-2	NA	NA	TGTGCCTGGAGTGAGTTCTCAGGGCCTAACTATGGCTACACCTTC	CAWSEFSGPNYGYTF
TRBV6-1	TRBJ2-5	NA	TRBD1	TGTGCCAGCAGTGACCCGGGACAGGGTTGGCAAGAGACCCAGTACTTC	CASSDPGQGWQETQYF
TRBV2	TRBJ2-1	NA	TRBD2	TGTGCCAGCAGTTTCCGGACTAGCGGCGTGTACAATGAGCAGTTCTTC	CASSFRTSGVYNEQFF
TRBV4-2	TRBJ2-7	NA	TRBD1	TGTGCCAGCAGCCATCTCCTACAGGGGGCCAACGAGCAGTACTTC	CASSHLLQGANEQYF
TRBV7-8	TRBJ1-1	once	NA	TGTGCCAGCAGCTTAGTAGGGGGTAGAGTAGGTTGGACTGAAGCTTTCTTT	CASSLVGGRVGWTEAFF
TRBV6-1	TRBJ1-5	NA	TRBD1	TGTGCCAGCAGTTCCGGACAGGGGCATCAGCCCCAGCATTTT	CASSSGQGHQPQHF
TRBV5-3	TRBJ2-3	NA	TRBD2	TGTGCCAGAACGTCGAGGGTGGTAGCGGGAGGCACAGATACGCAGTATTTT	CARTSRVVAGGTDTQYF
TRBV27	TRBJ1-5	once	NA	TGTGCCAGCAGTTTATACCAGAGCAATCAGCCCCAGCATTTT	CASSLYQSNQPQHF
TRBV28	TRBJ1-1	NA	NA	TGTGCCAGCAGTTTACAGGACGGGAGACAGAACACTGAAGCTTTCTTT	CASSLQDGRQNTEAFF
TRBV6-1	TRBJ2-5	NA	NA	TGTGCCAGCAGTGAATCAGCAGGCCAAGAGACCCAGTACTTC	CASSESAGQETQYF
TRBV4-1	TRBJ2-7	NA	TRBD2	TGCGCCAGCAGCCTTGGACTAGCGGGAGTATCATACGAGCAGTACTTC	CASSLGLAGVSYEQYF
TRBV15	TRBJ2-1	NA	TRBD2	TGTGCCACCAGCAGAGCTAGCGGGGGCTACAATGAGCAGTTCTTC	CATSRASGGYNEQFF
TRBV28	TRBJ2-1	NA	NA	TGTGCCAGCAGTCCGGTGGGGCTCCTCAATGAGCAGTTCTTC	CASSPVGLLNEQFF
TRBV21-1	TRBJ2-7	NA	NA	TGTGCCAGCAGCAAACGGCGGGGCATCCGTAAGGGGAAAACCTACGAGCAGTACTTC	CASSKRRGIRKGKTYEQYF
TRBV10-3	TRBJ2-3	NA	TRBD1	TGTGCCATCAAGCTCCAGGGGGCATCAGATACGCAGTATTTT	CAIKLQGASDTQYF
TRBV6-5	TRBJ2-5	NA	TRBD2	TGTGCCAGCGGACTAGCGGGGCCCTTCGTAGAGACCCAGTACTTC	CASGLAGPFVETQYF
TRBV7-9	TRBJ2-7	NA	NA	TGTGCCAGCAGCTACTATGACCGATCGGGGGAGCAGTACTTC	CASSYYDRSGEQYF
TRBV9	TRBJ2-1	NA	TRBD2	TGTGCCAGCAGCCTAGCGGGGAGCTCCTACAATGAGCAGTTCTTC	CASSLAGSSYNEQFF
TRBV25-1	TRBJ1-1	few	TRBD1	TGTGCCAGCAGTGACTTGGGACAGGGACCAGAAGCTTTCTTT	CASSDLGQGPEAFF